This TCR beta chain was sequenced for a study of blood T cells in healthy people across ages. Study-wide findings and caveats: Roughly linear age-related decline in beta diversity appeared, significant by age about 37. Aged donors had fewer naive CD4+ cells and lower diversity than long-lived donors. Strong correlation linked observed beta diversity and percent naive T cells.

Isolation of PBMCs gave at least 6.5 million cells per sample. A second about 7 to 11 cycle PCR used barcoded and J-beta primers. TCRdb re-derived calls from the 5' RACE reads in MiXCR, one entry per CDR3 protein. The data contain roughly 1.5 million distinct CDR3 sequences, under 55% of them singletons. As for this clonotype: As yet, its antigen is unknown.

The V gene's germline CDR1 is SGHRS and CDR2 YFSETQ. The V and J ends lost 5 bases and 10 bases respectively, with 19 bases between them. This CDR3 contains 15 residues. The chain is built from TRBV5-1 and TRBJ1-6; the D gene is possibly TRBD1 (5 bases). The receptor was derived from a young woman in good health. The sequencing sample was made of blood. Here the CDR3 DNA reads TGCGCCAGCAGTCCGGACGGCGGGGGTGGATCACCCCTCCACTTT. This encodes CASSPDGGGGSPLHF.